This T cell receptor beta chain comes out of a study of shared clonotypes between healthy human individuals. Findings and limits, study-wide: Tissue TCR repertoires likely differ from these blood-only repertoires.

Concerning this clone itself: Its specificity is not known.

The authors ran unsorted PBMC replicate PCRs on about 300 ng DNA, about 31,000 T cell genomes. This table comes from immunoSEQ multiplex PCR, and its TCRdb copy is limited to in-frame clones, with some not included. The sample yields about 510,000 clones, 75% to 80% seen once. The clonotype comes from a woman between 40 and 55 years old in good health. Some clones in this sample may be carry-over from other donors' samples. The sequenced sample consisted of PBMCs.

The DNA for the CDR3 is TGTGCCATCAGTGACACCGACAATGAGCAGTTCTTC. Its protein is CAISDTDNEQFF. The gene calls are TRBV10-3 and TRBJ2-1; D not certain. The CDR3 runs 12 residues. Germline loops: CDR1 ENHRY, CDR2 SYGVKD. V lost 3 bases, J lost 5 bases, and 5 bases lay in between.